Below are 13 T cell receptor beta chains sequenced from a single sample in a study of T cell repertoires in ileal Crohn's disease. Assay used: immunoSEQ multiplex PCR; TCRdb lists only in-frame clones, some missing. The sample has around 15,000 clones; 80% are singletons. The sequenced material came from ileal tissue. These receptors were collected from an adult with Crohn's disease.

The chain has TRBV30 and TRBJ2-5; 9 bases agree with TRBD2. V dropped 0 bases and J dropped 1; count of bases not matched to a gene: 9. The CDR3 has 17 amino acids. CDR1 GTSNPN and CDR2 SVGIG come from the germline V gene (reference sequence). The CDR3 DNA reads as TGTGCCTGGAGTGTACGCAGGCGGGGGGGGGCCCAAGAGACCCAGTACTTC. Residues: CAWSVRRRGGAQETQYF.

This CDR3 reads CASSLLTSGGVHEQFF. The CDR3 region has the DNA TGTGCCAGCAGCTTGCTGACTAGCGGGGGCGTCCATGAGCAGTTCTTC. The chain employs TRBV11-3 and TRBJ2-1, with TRBD2 matching 12 bases. This CDR3 has 16 residues. Germline V gives CDR1 SGHNT, CDR2 YENEEA. V gave up 3 bases and J gave up 8 bases; unmatched junction bases: 8.

In this sample, this clone turned up a few times. The CDR3 DNA follows: TGCGCCAGCAGCTTGACGTCAGGGCGAGGCTACACCTTC. It yields the protein CASSLTSGRGYTF. The chain links TRBV5-1 to TRBJ1-2; tentative D call: TRBD1 (5 bases). The V end was cut by 1 base, the J end by 8 bases, with 12 bases between. Per the germline V gene, CDR1 is SGHRS and CDR2 is YFSETQ. The CDR3 is 13 amino acids.

This clone was counted once. The chain employs TRBV11-2 and TRBJ1-2; no definite D call. Germline lookup yields CDR1 SGHAT and CDR2 FQNNGV. Between the trimmed V and J ends, which lost 3 bases and 6 bases, there was a span of 17 bases. The CDR3 covers 15 residues. Written as DNA, the CDR3 is TGTGCCAGCAGCTTTAGAGGGCTAGGAAACGATGGCTACACCTTC. Protein product: CASSFRGLGNDGYTF. The full variable domain, in which reference TRBV11-2 and TRBJ1-2 provide the parts outside the CDR3, is EAGVAQSPRYKIIEKRQSVAFWCNPISGHATLYWYQQILGQGPKLLIQFQNNGVVDDSQLPKDRFSAERLKGVDSTLKIQPAKLEDSAVYLCASSFRGLGNDGYTFGSGTRLTVV.

The J gene is TRBJ2-6, the V gene TRBV6-5; possibly TRBD2 for D (5 bases). The CDR3 has 14 amino acids. V lost 6 bases to trimming and J lost 4 bases, with 10 bases between them. Germline V gene sequence: CDR1 MNHEY, CDR2 SVGAGI. The CDR3 region is CASSPPGGANVLTF. The CDR3 bases are TGTGCCAGCAGCCCTCCGGGGGGGGCCAACGTCCTGACTTTC.

The V gene is TRBV6-1, the J gene TRBJ1-5; 7 bases agree with TRBD1. The CDR3 is made up of 15 amino acids. V lost 6 bases and J lost 1; bases outside the gene matches: 6. Germline V gene sequence: CDR1 MNHNS, CDR2 SASEGT. CDR3: CASSDRELSNQPQHF. For the CDR3, the DNA is TGTGCCAGCAGCGACAGGGAACTGAGCAATCAGCCCCAGCATTTT.

The chain links TRBV29-1 to TRBJ1-1, with 10 positions matching TRBD1. The length of the CDR3 is 17 residues. Germline V gene sequence: CDR1 SQVTM, CDR2 ANQGSEA. V was clipped by 6 bases and J by 0 bases; unmatched bases: 13. CDR3 in amino acids: CSVLPGTGAILNTEAFF. The CDR3 DNA reads as TGCAGCGTACTCCCGGGGACAGGGGCTATTTTGAACACTGAAGCTTTCTTT.

This chain links TRBV5-1 with TRBJ1-2, with D perhaps TRBD1 (6 bases). There are 13 residues in the CDR3. Germline CDR1 SGHRS, CDR2 YFSETQ. V was trimmed by 5 bases and J by 3 bases, leaving 11 bases between them. The CDR3 DNA reads as TGCGCCAGCAGTTCCGCAGGGGACTATGGCTACACCTTC. Its protein product is CASSSAGDYGYTF.

Turning to this clone: This sample also contains other DNA sequences that code for the same CDR3. The chain combines TRBV9 with TRBJ1-6; D perhaps matches TRBD1 (5 bases). The V gene's germline CDR1 is SGDLS and CDR2 YYNGEE. CDR3 length: 14 amino acids. V lost 0 bases and J 5 bases, leaving 6 bases between the germline ends. CDR3 region: CASSVGGDNSPLHF. CDR3 in DNA: TGTGCCAGCAGCGTAGGGGGGGATAATTCACCCCTCCACTTT.

This clone has only a few counts. The chain joins TRBV5-6 to TRBJ1-2; no reliable D call. V was shortened by 2 bases and J by 8 bases, with 13 bases between the two germline ends. Germline CDR1 and CDR2: SGHDT and YYEEEE. CDR3 length equals 13 residues. CDR3 coding DNA: TGTGCCAGCAGCTTTGGGCCCTCCCGGGGCTACACCTTC. Protein product: CASSFGPSRGYTF. The full variable domain, rest sourced from reference TRBV5-6 and TRBJ1-2, is DAGVTQSPTHLIKTRGQQVTLRCSPKSGHDTVSWYQQALGQGPQFIFQYYEEEERQRGNFPDRFSGHQFPNYSSELNVNALLLGDSALYLCASSFGPSRGYTFGSGTRLTVV.

V usage is TRBV5-1 and J usage is TRBJ2-1; D is ambiguous. CDR3 size: 17 residues. Deletions cut 0 bases from V and 1 base from J, with 14 bases between. The germline V gene has CDR1 SGHRS and CDR2 YFSETQ. CDR3 region: CASSLEPGDQSYNEQFF. CDR3 sequence (DNA): TGCGCCAGCAGCTTGGAACCTGGAGATCAATCCTACAATGAGCAGTTCTTC.

This clone was picked up a small number of times. In DNA, the CDR3 is TGTGCCAGCAGCTTAGGGGGCCTGGGGGAAGGCGGGGAGCTGTTTTTT. This codes for CASSLGGLGEGGELFF. The chain links TRBV5-4 to TRBJ2-2; TRBD1 matches at 7 bases. Germline CDR1 SGHNT, CDR2 YYREEE (reference sequence). This CDR3 contains 16 residues. The V gene end was trimmed by 2 bases and the J gene end by 7 bases; junction bases not matched to a gene: 11.

This clone has a single count. The chain couples TRBV27 to TRBJ1-2; D may be TRBD1 (5 bases). This CDR3 comprises 17 residues. The V gene's germline CDR1 is MNHEY and CDR2 SMNVEV (reference sequence). V lost 0 bases, J lost 7 bases, and 21 bases lay in between. CDR3 sequence reads: CASSLSPVGRVIGGYTF. The CDR3 DNA sequence: TGTGCCAGCAGTTTATCGCCGGTGGGCAGGGTGATTGGTGGCTACACCTTC.